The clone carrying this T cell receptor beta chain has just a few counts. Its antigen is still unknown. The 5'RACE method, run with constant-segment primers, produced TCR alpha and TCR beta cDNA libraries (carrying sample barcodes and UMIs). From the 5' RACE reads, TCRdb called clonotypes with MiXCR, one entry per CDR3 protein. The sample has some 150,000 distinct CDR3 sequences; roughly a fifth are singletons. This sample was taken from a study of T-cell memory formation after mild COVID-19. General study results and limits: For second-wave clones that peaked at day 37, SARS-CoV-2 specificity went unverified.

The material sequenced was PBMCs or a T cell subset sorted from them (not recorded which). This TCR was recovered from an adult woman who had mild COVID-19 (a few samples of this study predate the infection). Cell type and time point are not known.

DNA of the CDR3: TGTGCCAGCTCACCGTCGGGGACTAGCGGAAAAGAGACCCAGTACTTC. Its protein is CASSPSGTSGKETQYF. The rearrangement joins TRBV18 to TRBJ2-5, with TRBD2 matching over 11 bases. V shed 3 bases and J 3 bases; nucleotides not matched to a gene: 6. The V gene's germline CDR1 is KGHSH and CDR2 LQKENI. This CDR3 is 16 amino acids long.